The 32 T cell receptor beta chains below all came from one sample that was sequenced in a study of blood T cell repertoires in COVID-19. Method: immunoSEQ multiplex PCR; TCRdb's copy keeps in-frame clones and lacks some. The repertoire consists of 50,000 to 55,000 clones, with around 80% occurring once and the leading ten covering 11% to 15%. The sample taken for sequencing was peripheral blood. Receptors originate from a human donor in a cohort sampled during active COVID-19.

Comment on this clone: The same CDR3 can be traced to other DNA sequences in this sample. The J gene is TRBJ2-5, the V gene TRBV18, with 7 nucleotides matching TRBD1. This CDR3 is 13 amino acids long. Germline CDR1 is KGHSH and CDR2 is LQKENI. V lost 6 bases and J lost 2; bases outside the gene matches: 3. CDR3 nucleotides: TGTGCCAGCTCCTCGGGACAGCAAGAGACCCAGTACTTC. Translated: CASSSGQQETQYF.

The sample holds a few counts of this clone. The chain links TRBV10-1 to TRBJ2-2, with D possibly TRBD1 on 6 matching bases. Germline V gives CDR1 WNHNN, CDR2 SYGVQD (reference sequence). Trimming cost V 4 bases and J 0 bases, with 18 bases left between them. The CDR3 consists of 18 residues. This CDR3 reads CASSGETGSIPNTGELFF. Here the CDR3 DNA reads TGCGCCAGCAGTGGGGAGACAGGCTCAATTCCGAACACCGGGGAGCTGTTTTTT.

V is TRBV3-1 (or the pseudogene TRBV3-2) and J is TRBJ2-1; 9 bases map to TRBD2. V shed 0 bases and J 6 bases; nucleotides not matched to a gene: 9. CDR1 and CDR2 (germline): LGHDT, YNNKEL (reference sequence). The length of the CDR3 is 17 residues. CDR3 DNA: TGTGCCAGCAGCCAAGATGGCCAGGGACTAGCCGGCAATGAGCAGTTCTTC. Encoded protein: CASSQDGQGLAGNEQFF.

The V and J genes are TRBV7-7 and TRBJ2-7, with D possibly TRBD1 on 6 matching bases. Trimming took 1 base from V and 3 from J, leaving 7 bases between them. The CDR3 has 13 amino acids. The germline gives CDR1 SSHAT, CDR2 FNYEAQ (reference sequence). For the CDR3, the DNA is TGTGCCAGCAGCTTAGGACAGGACTACGAGCAGTACTTC. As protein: CASSLGQDYEQYF. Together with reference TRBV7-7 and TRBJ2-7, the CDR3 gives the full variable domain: GAGVSQSPRYKVTKRGQDVTLRCDPISSHATLYWYQQALGQGPEFLTYFNYEAQPDKSGLPSDRFSAERPEGSISTLTIQRTEQRDSAMYRCASSLGQDYEQYFGPGTRLTVT.

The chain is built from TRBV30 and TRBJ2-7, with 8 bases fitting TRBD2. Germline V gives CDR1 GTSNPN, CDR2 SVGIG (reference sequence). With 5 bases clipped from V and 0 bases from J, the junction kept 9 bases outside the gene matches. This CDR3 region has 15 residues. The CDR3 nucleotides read TGTGCCTGGGGGGTGACGGGAGGGCCCTCCTACGAGCAGTACTTC. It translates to CAWGVTGGPSYEQYF.

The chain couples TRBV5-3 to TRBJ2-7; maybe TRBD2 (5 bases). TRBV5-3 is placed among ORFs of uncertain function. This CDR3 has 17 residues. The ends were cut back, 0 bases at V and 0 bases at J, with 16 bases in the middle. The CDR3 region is CARSLAMEAETSYEQYF. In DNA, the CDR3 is TGTGCCAGAAGCTTGGCCATGGAGGCGGAGACCTCCTACGAGCAGTACTTC.

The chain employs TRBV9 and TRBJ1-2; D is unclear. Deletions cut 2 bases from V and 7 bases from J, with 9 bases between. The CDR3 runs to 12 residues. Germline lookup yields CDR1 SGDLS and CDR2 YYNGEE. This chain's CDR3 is CASSVGVSGYTF. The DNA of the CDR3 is TGTGCCAGCAGCGTCGGGGTTTCTGGCTACACCTTC.

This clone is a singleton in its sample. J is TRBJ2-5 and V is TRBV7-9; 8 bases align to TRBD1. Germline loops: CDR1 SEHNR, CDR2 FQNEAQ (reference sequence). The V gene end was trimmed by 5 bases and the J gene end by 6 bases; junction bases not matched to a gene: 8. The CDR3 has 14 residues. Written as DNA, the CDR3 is TGTGCCAGCAGCCCCGACGACAGGGGCCAGACCCAGTACTTC. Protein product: CASSPDDRGQTQYF.

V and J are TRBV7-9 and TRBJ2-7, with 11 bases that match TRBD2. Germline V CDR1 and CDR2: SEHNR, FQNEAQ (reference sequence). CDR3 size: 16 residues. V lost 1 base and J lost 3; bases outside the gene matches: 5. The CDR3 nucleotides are TGTGCCAGCAGCTTAGGGCTAGCGGGAGGAGGCTACGAGCAGTACTTC. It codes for CASSLGLAGGGYEQYF.

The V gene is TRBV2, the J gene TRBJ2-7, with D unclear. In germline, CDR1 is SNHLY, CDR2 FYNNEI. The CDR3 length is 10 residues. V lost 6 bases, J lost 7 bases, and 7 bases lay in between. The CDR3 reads CASREWEQYF. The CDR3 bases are TGTGCCAGCAGGGAGTGGGAGCAGTACTTC.

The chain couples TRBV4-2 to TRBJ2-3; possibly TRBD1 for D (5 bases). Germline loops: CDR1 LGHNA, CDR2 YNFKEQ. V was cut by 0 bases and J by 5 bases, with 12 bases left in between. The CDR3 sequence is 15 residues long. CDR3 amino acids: CASSQDPDSRDTQYF. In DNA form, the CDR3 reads TGTGCCAGCAGCCAAGATCCTGACAGTCGAGATACGCAGTATTTT.

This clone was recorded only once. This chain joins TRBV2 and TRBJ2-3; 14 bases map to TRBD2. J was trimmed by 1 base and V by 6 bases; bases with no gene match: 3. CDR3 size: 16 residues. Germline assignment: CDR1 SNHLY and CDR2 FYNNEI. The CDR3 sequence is CASRLGLAGGTDTQYF. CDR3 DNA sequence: TGTGCCAGCAGGCTGGGACTAGCGGGGGGCACAGATACGCAGTATTTT.

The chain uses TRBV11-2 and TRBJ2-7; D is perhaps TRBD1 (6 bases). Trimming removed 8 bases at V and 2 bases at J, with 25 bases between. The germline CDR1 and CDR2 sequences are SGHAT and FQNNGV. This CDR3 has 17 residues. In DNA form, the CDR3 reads TGTGCCAGCCTGGGGCAGGGGATCCAAACTCCTACCTACGAGCAGTACTTC. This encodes CASLGQGIQTPTYEQYF.

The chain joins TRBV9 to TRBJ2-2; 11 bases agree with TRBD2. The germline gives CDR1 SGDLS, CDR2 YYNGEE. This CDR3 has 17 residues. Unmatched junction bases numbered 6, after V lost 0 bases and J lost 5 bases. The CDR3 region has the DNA TGTGCCAGCAGCGTAGGTAGCGGGGGGGCCTGGACCGGGGAGCTGTTTTTT. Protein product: CASSVGSGGAWTGELFF.

The CDR3 loop reads CATRFPGGTEAFF. The CDR3 coding sequence is TGTGCCACCAGGTTCCCAGGGGGAACTGAAGCTTTCTTT. This chain links TRBV24-1 with TRBJ1-1, with 7 nucleotides matching TRBD1. Germline lookup yields CDR1 KGHDR and CDR2 SFDVKD. V shed 7 bases, J shed 5 bases, and the junction held 6 bases outside the gene matches. The CDR3 has 13 amino acids.

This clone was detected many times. Here the CDR3 DNA reads TGTGCCAGCAGCCCACGGACAGGGGGCGCCGCTTTCTTT. It yields the protein CASSPRTGGAAFF. The rearrangement links TRBV7-9 to TRBJ1-1; TRBD1 agrees at 11 bases. Losses at the gene ends were 5 bases for V and 11 bases for J; bases not matched to a gene: 7. The CDR3 is 13 residues long. Germline CDR1 reads SEHNR; CDR2 reads FQNEAQ (reference sequence).

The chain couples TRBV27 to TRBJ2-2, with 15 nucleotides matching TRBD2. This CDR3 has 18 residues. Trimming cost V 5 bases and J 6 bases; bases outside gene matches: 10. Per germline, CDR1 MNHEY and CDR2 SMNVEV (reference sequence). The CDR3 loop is CASSLYVGLAGGPGELFF. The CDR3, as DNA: TGTGCCAGCAGTCTTTACGTGGGACTAGCGGGGGGACCCGGGGAGCTGTTTTTT.

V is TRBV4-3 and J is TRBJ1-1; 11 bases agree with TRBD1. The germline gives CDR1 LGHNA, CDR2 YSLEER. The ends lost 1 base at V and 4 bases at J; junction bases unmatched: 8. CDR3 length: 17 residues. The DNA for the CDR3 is TGCGCCAGCAGCCAAGTAGGGACAGGGGGATTCGGCACTGAAGCTTTCTTT. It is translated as CASSQVGTGGFGTEAFF.

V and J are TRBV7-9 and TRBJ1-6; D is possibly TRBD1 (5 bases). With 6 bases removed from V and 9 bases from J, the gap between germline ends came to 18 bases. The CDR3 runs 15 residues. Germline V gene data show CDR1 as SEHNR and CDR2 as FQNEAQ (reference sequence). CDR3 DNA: TGTGCCAGCAGACCTCAAGGGAGGGGCGGTTCACCCCTCCACTTT. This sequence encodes CASRPQGRGGSPLHF.

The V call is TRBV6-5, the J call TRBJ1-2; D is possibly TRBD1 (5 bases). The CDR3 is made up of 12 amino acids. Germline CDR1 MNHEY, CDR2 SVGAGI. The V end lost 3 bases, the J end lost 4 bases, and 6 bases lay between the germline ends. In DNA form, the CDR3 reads TGTGCCAGCAGTTATCAGGGCTATGGCTACACCTTC. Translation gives CASSYQGYGYTF.

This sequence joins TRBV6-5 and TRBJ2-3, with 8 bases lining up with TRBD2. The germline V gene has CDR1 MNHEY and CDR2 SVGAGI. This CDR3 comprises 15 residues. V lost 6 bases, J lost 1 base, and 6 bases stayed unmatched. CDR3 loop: CASRLRGGRTDTQYF. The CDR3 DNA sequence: TGTGCCAGCAGGCTACGGGGGGGCCGCACAGATACGCAGTATTTT.

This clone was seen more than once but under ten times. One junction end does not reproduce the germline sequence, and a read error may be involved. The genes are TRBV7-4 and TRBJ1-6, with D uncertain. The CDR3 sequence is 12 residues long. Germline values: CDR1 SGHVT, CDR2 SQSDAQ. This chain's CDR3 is CPNGEQNSPLHF. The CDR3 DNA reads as TGCCCCAACGGGGAGCAAAATTCACCCCTCCACTTT.

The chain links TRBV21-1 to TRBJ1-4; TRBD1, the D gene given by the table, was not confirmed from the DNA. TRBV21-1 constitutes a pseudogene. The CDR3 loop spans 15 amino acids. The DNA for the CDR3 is TGTGCCAGCAGGGAGCAGGAGCCAGGGGGGGAAAAACTGTTTTTT. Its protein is CASREQEPGGEKLFF.

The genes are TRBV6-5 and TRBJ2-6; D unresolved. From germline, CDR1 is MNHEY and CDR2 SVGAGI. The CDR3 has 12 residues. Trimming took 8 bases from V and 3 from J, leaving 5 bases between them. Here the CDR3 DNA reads TGTGCCAGCCCAGATGGGGCCAACGTCCTGACTTTC. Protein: CASPDGANVLTF.

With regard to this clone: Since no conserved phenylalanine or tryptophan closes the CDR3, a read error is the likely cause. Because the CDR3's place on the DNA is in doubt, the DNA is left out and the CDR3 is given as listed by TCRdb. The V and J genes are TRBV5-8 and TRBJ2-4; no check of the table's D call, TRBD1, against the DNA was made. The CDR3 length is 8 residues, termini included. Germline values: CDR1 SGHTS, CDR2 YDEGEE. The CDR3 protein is CASSLSGA.

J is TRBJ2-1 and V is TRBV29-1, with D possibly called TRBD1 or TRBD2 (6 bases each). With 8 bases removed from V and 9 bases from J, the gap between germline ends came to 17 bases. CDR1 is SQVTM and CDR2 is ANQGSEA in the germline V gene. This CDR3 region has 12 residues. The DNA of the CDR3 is TGCAGCCCGGGAGTTGGGGGCGGTGAGCAGTTCTTC. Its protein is CSPGVGGGEQFF.

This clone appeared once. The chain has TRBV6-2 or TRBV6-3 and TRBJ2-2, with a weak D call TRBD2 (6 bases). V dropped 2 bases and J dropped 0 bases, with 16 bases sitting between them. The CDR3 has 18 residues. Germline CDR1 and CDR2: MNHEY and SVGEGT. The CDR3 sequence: CASSYPPWGDPNTGELFF. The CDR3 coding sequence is TGTGCCAGCAGTTACCCCCCCTGGGGGGATCCGAACACCGGGGAGCTGTTTTTT.

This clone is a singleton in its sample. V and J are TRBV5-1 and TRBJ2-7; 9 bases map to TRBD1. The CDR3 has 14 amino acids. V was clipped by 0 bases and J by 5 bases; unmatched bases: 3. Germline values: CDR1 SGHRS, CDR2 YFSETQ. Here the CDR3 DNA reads TGCGCCAGCAGCTTGGAGGGACAGGGTCACGAGCAGTACTTC. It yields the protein CASSLEGQGHEQYF.

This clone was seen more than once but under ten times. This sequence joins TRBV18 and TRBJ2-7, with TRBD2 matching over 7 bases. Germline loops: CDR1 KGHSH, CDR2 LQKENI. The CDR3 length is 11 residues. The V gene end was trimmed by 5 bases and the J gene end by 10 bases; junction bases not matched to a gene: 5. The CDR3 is CASSSAGAQYF. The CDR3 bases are TGTGCCAGCTCAAGCGCGGGAGCACAGTACTTC.

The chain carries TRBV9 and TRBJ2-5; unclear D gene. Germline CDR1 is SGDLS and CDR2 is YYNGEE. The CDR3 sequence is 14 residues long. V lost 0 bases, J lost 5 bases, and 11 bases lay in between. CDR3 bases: TGTGCCAGCAGCGTAGGTTTAGGAGCGGAGACCCAGTACTTC. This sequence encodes CASSVGLGAETQYF. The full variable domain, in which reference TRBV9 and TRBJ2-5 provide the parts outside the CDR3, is DSGVTQTPKHLITATGQRVTLRCSPRSGDLSVYWYQQSLDQGLQFLIQYYNGEERAKGNILERFSAQQFPDLHSELNLSSLELGDSALYFCASSVGLGAETQYFGPGTRLLVL.

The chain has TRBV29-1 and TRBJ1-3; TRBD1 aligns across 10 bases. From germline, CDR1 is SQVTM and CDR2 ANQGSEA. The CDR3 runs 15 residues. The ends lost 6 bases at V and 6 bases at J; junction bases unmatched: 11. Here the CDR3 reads CSVSGGQGKENTIYF. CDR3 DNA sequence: TGCAGCGTCTCGGGGGGACAGGGGAAGGAAAACACCATATATTTT.

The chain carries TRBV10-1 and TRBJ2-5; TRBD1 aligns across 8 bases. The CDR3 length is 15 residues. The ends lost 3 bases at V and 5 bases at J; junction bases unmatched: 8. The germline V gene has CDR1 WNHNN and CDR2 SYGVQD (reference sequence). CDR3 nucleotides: TGCGCCAGCAGTGAAAGACAGGGGTGGCGGGAGACCCAGTACTTC. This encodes CASSERQGWRETQYF.